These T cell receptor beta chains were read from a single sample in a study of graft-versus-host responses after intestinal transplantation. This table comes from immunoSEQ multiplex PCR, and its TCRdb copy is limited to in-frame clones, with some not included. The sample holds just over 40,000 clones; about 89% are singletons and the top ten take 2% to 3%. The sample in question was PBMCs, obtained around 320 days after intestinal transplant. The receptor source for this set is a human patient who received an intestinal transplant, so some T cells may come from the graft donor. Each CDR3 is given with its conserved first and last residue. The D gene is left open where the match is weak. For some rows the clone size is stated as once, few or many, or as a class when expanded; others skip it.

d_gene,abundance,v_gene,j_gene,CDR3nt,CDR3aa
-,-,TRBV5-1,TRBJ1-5,TGCGCCAGCAGCTTGGAGGGTCGGGGTAATCAGCCCCAGCATTTT,CASSLEGRGNQPQHF
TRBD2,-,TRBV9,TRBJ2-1,TGTGCCAGCGCCCCGGGACTAGCGGGCCCGCCCGGGTCATACAATGAGCAGTTCTTC,CASAPGLAGPPGSYNEQFF
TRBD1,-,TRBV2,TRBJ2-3,TGTGCCCGACAGGGGAAAGATACGCAGTATTTT,CARQGKDTQYF
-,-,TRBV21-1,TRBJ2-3,TGTGCCAGCAGCAAAAAAGCCAAAGAAGCCCGAGACAGGGGGTACGCGGATACGCAGTATTTT,CASSKKAKEARDRGYADTQYF
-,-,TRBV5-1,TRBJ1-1,TGCGCCAGCAGCCCTGGAGGAGGGAGTTGGTACGCTGAAGCTTTCTTT,CASSPGGGSWYAEAFF
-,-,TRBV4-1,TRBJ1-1,TGCGCCAGCAGCCAAGAGGGGTGGTTGTTTGGGGAAGCTTTCTTT,CASSQEGWLFGEAFF
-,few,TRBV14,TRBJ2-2,TGTGCCAGCAGCCAGAACGTTAACACCGGGGAGCTGTTTTTT,CASSQNVNTGELFF
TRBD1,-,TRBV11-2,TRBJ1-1,TGTGCCAGCAGCTCCTACAGGGGGGCGAACGCTGAAGCTTTCTTT,CASSSYRGANAEAFF
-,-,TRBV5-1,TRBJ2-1,TGCGCCAGCAGCGAACCCTCCTACAATGAGCAGTTCTTC,CASSEPSYNEQFF
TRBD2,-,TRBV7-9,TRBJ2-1,TGTGCCAGCAGCTTTGGACTAGCGGGGGCCTCCTACAATGAGCAGTTCTTC,CASSFGLAGASYNEQFF
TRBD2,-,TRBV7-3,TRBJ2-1,TGTGCCAGCAGCCGGCTAGCGGGGAACTACAATGAGCAGTTCTTC,CASSRLAGNYNEQFF
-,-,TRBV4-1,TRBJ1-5,TGCGCCAGCAGCCAAGGGGTAAGGGTTCGAAATCAGCCCCAGCATTTT,CASSQGVRVRNQPQHF
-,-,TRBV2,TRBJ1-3,TGTGCCAGCAGCAGGAAGGGGGGCTCTGGAAACACCATATATTTT,CASSRKGGSGNTIYF
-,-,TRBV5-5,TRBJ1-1,TGTGCCAGCAGCTTGGTCGGTGGGCGGATGAACACTGAAGCTTTCTTT,CASSLVGGRMNTEAFF
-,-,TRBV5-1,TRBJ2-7,TGCGCCAGCAGCTTGTCTCAGGGTCCCTACGAGCAGTACTTC,CASSLSQGPYEQYF
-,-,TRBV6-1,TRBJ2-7,TGTGCCAGCAGTGTCAGACTTGGAACCCCCTACGAGCAGTACTTC,CASSVRLGTPYEQYF
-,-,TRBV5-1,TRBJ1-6,TGCGCCAGCAGCTTGGTTCCGGGAACGGATTCACCCCTCCACTTT,CASSLVPGTDSPLHF
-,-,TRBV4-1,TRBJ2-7,TGCGCCAGCAGCCAAGAAGGAGGCAGCTACGAGCAGTACTTC,CASSQEGGSYEQYF
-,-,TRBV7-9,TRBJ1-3,TGTGCCAGCAGCCCTCGGCTTGGCATAGCTGGAAACACCATATATTTT,CASSPRLGIAGNTIYF
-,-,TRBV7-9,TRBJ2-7,TGTGCCAGCAGCTTAACGGGGCCGCGAGACTACGAGCAGTACTTC,CASSLTGPRDYEQYF
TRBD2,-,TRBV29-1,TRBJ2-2,TGCAGCGACCGACTAGCGGGAGGGACCGGGGAGCTGTTTTTT,CSDRLAGGTGELFF
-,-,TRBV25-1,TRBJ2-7,TGTGCCAGACATTCAGGCGGGAAGCCCTACGAGCAGTACTTC,CARHSGGKPYEQYF
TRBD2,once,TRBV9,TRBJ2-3,TGTGCCAGCAGCCCAAAAGCGGGGTTCACAGATACGCAGTATTTT,CASSPKAGFTDTQYF
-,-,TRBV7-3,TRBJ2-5,TGTGCCAGCACCCCCCAGGGAGAGACCCAGTACTTC,CASTPQGETQYF
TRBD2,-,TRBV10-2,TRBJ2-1,TGCGCCAGCAGTGATTCTAGCGGGAGAGCTTACAATGAGCAGTTCTTC,CASSDSSGRAYNEQFF
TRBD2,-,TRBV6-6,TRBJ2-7,TGTGCCAGCAGTCAGCCCGGGGGGAGGAACGAGCAGTACTTC,CASSQPGGRNEQYF
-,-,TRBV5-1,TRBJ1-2,TGCGCCAGCAGCTTGGTGGGTGCTAACTATGGCTACACCTTC,CASSLVGANYGYTF
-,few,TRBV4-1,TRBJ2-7,TGCGCCAGCAGCCAAGTTACTGACTACGAGCAGTACTTC,CASSQVTDYEQYF
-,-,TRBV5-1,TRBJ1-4,TGCGCCAGCAGCTTGGTAGGTGAAAAACTGTTTTTT,CASSLVGEKLFF
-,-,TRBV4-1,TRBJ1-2,TGCGCCAGCAGCCAAGAGGAGGGGAACTATGGCTACACCTTC,CASSQEEGNYGYTF
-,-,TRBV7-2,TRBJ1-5,TGTGCCAGCAGCCCCCTGGGGGTGGGACAGCCCCAGCATTTT,CASSPLGVGQPQHF
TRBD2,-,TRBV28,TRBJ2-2,TGTGCCAGCAGTTTAACGGGACTAGCGGGACGAACCGGGGAGCTGTTTTTT,CASSLTGLAGRTGELFF
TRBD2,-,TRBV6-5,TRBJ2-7,TGTGCCAGCACCCCCCCGGGACTAGCCTACGAGCAGTACTTC,CASTPPGLAYEQYF
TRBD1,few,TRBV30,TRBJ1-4,TGTGCCTGGAGACGCCAGGGGGGGGGCCTGACTCTTCCTGCAAAACTGTTTTTT,CAWRRQGGGLTLPAKLFF
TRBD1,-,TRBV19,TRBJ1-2,TGTGCCAGTAGTTACCTCGGGACAGGGAATATCAACTATGGCTACACCTTC,CASSYLGTGNINYGYTF
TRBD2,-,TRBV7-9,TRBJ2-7,TGTGCCAGCAGCTTCCCAGTAGCGGGAGGGAGCTCCTACGAGCAGTACTTC,CASSFPVAGGSSYEQYF
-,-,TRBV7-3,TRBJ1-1,TGTGCCAGCAGCCCAGGGGCCACAGGGTACACTGAAGCTTTCTTT,CASSPGATGYTEAFF
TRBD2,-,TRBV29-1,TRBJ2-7,TGCAGCCTCACCCGGGAGGGTTCTCACAGGTCTAGCGGAGCCACCTACGAGCAGTACTTC,CSLTREGSHRSSGATYEQYF
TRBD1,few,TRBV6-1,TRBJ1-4,TGTGCCAGTTACAGGGGAGGGTGGGGTGAAAAACTGTTTTTT,CASYRGGWGEKLFF
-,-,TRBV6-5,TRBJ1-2,TGTGCCAGCAGTGAAGGGGGTTCCTATGGCTACACCTTC,CASSEGGSYGYTF
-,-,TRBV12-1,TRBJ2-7,TGTGCCAGCAGCCCTACACGCCATCACGTAGAGAATTACTACGAGCAGTACTTC,CASSPTRHHVENYYEQYF
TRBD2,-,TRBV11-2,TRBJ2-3,TGTGCCAGCAGCTTTCTTCTACTAGCGGGAGGAGATACGCAGTATTTT,CASSFLLLAGGDTQYF
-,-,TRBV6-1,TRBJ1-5,TGTGCGGGGCGGTGGGAGGCGGGGGCTTGGCCCCAGCATTTT,CAGRWEAGAWPQHF
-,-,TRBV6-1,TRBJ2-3,TGTGCCAGCAGTGAAGCGGGCTCCACAGATACGCAGTATTTT,CASSEAGSTDTQYF
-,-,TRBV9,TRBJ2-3,TGTGCCAGCAGCGTAGCTGTCACAGATACGCAGTATTTT,CASSVAVTDTQYF
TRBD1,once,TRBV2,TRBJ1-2,TGTGCCAGCAGTGAATCTTGGGACAGGGAGAGCTATGGCTACACCTTC,CASSESWDRESYGYTF
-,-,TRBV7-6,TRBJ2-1,TGTGCCAGCAGCTCTAGGACCTCCAATGAGCAGTTCTTC,CASSSRTSNEQFF
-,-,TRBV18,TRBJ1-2,TGTGCCAGCTCACCCCCCGGGACATATGGCTACACCTTC,CASSPPGTYGYTF